Listed here are 9 T cell receptor beta chains from one sample, sequenced in a study of PD-L1 blockade in urothelial cancer. Documented time point: peripheral blood 6 weeks after treatment start. Clones were sequenced by immunoSEQ multiplex PCR, and TCRdb holds only the in-frame ones, with some missing. The sample holds about 40,000 clones, approximately 85% seen once. The input for sequencing was PBMCs, taken around atezolizumab (anti-PD-L1) treatment. These receptor sequences come from a man aged 70 or older with urothelial cancer.

The rearrangement uses TRBV5-1 and TRBJ2-1, with TRBD2 as a possible D gene (6 bases). CDR3 size: 14 residues. Germline CDR1 reads SGHRS; CDR2 reads YFSETQ. Trimming took 0 bases from V and 2 from J, leaving 6 bases between them. DNA for the CDR3: TGCGCCAGCAGCTTGGGCGGGGCCTACAATGAGCAGTTCTTC. Its protein product is CASSLGGAYNEQFF.

Comment on this clone: A read error may account for a junction end that differs from germline. This sequence joins TRBV7-9 and TRBJ2-7, with D perhaps matching TRBD1 (5 bases). CDR1 SEHNR and CDR2 FQNEAQ come from the germline V gene (reference sequence). The CDR3 runs 13 residues. The CDR3 region is CASSLDGWGVGFF. The CDR3 DNA follows: TGTGCCAGCAGCTTAGACGGGTGGGGCGTTGGGTTCTTC.

As DNA, the CDR3 is TGTGCCAGTAGTATAGATATACTAGCGGATGGCACAGATACGCAGTATTTT. Encoded protein: CASSIDILADGTDTQYF. The chain has TRBV19 and TRBJ2-3, with 8 nucleotides matching TRBD2. The germline CDR1 and CDR2 sequences are LNHDA and SQIVND (reference sequence). The J segment lost 1 base and the V segment lost 0 bases, leaving 6 bases of the junction unmatched. This CDR3 contains 17 residues.

J is TRBJ1-1 and V is TRBV5-4; a weak D match, TRBD1 (5 bases). Germline values: CDR1 SGHNT, CDR2 YYREEE (reference sequence). The CDR3 consists of 14 residues. V was trimmed by 5 bases and J by 1 base, leaving 12 bases between them. The CDR3 reads CASSLGHSNTEAFF. CDR3 nucleotide sequence: TGTGCCAGCAGTCTAGGACACTCGAACACTGAAGCTTTCTTT.

This chain uses TRBV7-9 with TRBJ2-1, with TRBD1 identical over 7 bases. J was trimmed by 12 bases and V by 4 bases; bases with no gene match: 6. CDR3 length equals 12 residues. Germline CDR1 is SEHNR and CDR2 is FQNEAQ (reference sequence). CDR3 region: CASSSTGQAQFF. The CDR3 DNA reads TGTGCCAGCAGCTCTACAGGACAGGCGCAGTTCTTC.

This chain uses TRBV19 with TRBJ2-5, with TRBD2 as a possible D gene (6 bases). This CDR3 has 13 residues. Germline CDR1 is LNHDA and CDR2 is SQIVND (reference sequence). V lost 3 bases to trimming and J lost 5 bases, with 10 bases between them. CDR3 protein: CASSIAGTETQYF. For the CDR3, the DNA is TGTGCCAGTAGTATTGCGGGGACGGAGACCCAGTACTTC.

The V gene is TRBV19, the J gene TRBJ2-7; TRBD2 agrees at 8 bases. The V gene's germline CDR1 is LNHDA and CDR2 SQIVND (reference sequence). CDR3 length: 13 residues. The J segment lost 0 bases and the V segment lost 6 bases, leaving 1 base of the junction unmatched. The DNA of the CDR3 is TGTGCCAGTAGCGGGAGGGGCTCCTACGAGCAGTACTTC. Protein: CASSGRGSYEQYF.

As DNA, the CDR3 is TGTGCCAGCAGTTACTCGAGTTCAGGAATAGTCAATGAGCAGTTCTTC. Translating gives CASSYSSSGIVNEQFF. This rearrangement joins TRBV6-5 to TRBJ2-1; D ambiguous. The CDR3 spans 16 residues. CDR1 is MNHEY and CDR2 is SVGAGI in the germline V gene. The V and J ends lost 0 bases and 6 bases respectively, with 15 bases between them.

The gene calls are TRBV7-8 and TRBJ1-1, with D perhaps TRBD1 (5 bases). CDR1 SGHVS and CDR2 FQNEAQ come from the germline V gene. The V gene lost 2 bases and the J gene lost 0 bases, with 7 bases spanning the gap. CDR3 length: 14 amino acids. The DNA of the CDR3 is TGTGCCAGCAGCTTATCGACAGTGAACACTGAAGCTTTCTTT. This codes for CASSLSTVNTEAFF.